One and the same sample provided the 10 T cell receptor beta chains below, sequenced in a study of lymphopenia after photon versus proton radiotherapy. TCRdb's copy holds only in-frame clones and misses some; the assay was immunoSEQ multiplex PCR. The repertoire has about 55,000 clones, around 85% of them found once; the top ten carry approximately 2%. Source: peripheral blood, taken from a patient treated with proton-based radiotherapy. These receptors were collected from a man in his sixties with pancreatic cancer.

The rearrangement uses TRBV18 and TRBJ2-7; TRBD1 matches at 10 bases. The V and J ends lost 3 bases and 1 base, in that order; junction bases with no gene match: 9. CDR3 length: 17 residues. Germline V CDR1 and CDR2: KGHSH, LQKENI. The CDR3 DNA is TGTGCCAGCTCACCGGAAAGGGACAGGGGATATTCCTACGAGCAGTACTTC. It specifies CASSPERDRGYSYEQYF. Full variable domain (remainder filled in from reference TRBV18 and TRBJ2-7): NAGVMQNPRHLVRRRGQEARLRCSPMKGHSHVYWYRQLPEEGLKFMVYLQKENIIDESGMPKERFSAEFPKEGPSILRIQQVVRGDSAAYFCASSPERDRGYSYEQYFGPGTRLTVT.

CDR3 protein: CASSLMGRDTQYF. The CDR3 region has the DNA TGTGCCAGCAGCTTAATGGGAAGGGATACGCAGTATTTT. V is TRBV5-4 and J is TRBJ2-3, with D unclear. This CDR3 comprises 13 residues. The V end lost 2 bases, the J end lost 6 bases, and 10 bases lay between the germline ends. The germline V gene encodes CDR1 SGHNT and CDR2 YYREEE (reference sequence).

Only a few counts were recorded for this clone. The V call is TRBV2, the J call TRBJ1-2, with no clear D. Germline CDR1 reads SNHLY; CDR2 reads FYNNEI. Trimming pared 6 bases from V and 6 bases from J, leaving 11 bases between. The CDR3 has 12 residues. CDR3 in amino acids: CASSYVGNGYTF. CDR3 nucleotide sequence: TGTGCCAGCAGCTACGTGGGGAATGGCTACACCTTC.

The chain combines TRBV6-4 with TRBJ2-2; 10 bases fit TRBD1. The CDR3 is 18 residues long. Germline V gives CDR1 MRHNA, CDR2 SNTAGT. Trimming cost V 7 bases and J 9 bases; bases outside gene matches: 20. The CDR3 sequence: CASTGTGDVRGRGRELFF. The CDR3 DNA follows: TGTGCCAGCACCGGGACAGGGGACGTCCGGGGGAGGGGCCGGGAGCTGTTTTTT.

This CDR3 reads CASSPRGQGSGTDTQYF. For the CDR3, the DNA is TGTGCCAGCAGCCCCCGGGGACAGGGTTCGGGCACAGATACGCAGTATTTT. V is TRBV11-3 and J is TRBJ2-3, with TRBD1 matching over 9 bases. Trimming cost V 5 bases and J 1 base; bases outside gene matches: 10. CDR3 length equals 17 residues. The germline CDR1 and CDR2 sequences are SGHNT and YENEEA. Full variable domain (outside the CDR3, taken from reference TRBV11-3 and TRBJ2-3): EAGVVQSPRYKIIEKKQPVAFWCNPISGHNTLYWYLQNLGQGPELLIRYENEEAVDDSQLPKDRFSAERLKGVDSTLKIQPAELGDSAVYLCASSPRGQGSGTDTQYFGPGTRLTVL.

The chain employs TRBV6-6 and TRBJ2-7, with 7 bases fitting TRBD2. Germline assignment: CDR1 MNHNY and CDR2 SVGAGI (reference sequence). The CDR3 sequence is 12 residues long. V lost 5 bases, J lost 3 bases, and 1 base stayed unmatched. The CDR3, as DNA: TGTGCCAGCAGTACGGGGGGCTACGAGCAGTACTTC. Amino acids: CASSTGGYEQYF.

This clone is labeled medium-sized (0.01 to 0.1%). V and J are TRBV29-1 and TRBJ2-7; D is perhaps TRBD1 or TRBD2 (6 bases each). The CDR3 is 11 residues long. Germline lookup yields CDR1 SQVTM and CDR2 ANQGSEA. The ends were cut back, 4 bases at V and 6 bases at J, with 10 bases in the middle. CDR3: CSVVKGGEQYF. Here the CDR3 DNA reads TGCAGCGTTGTTAAGGGGGGCGAGCAGTACTTC.

The gene calls are TRBV6-6 and TRBJ1-1; D unresolved. V lost 4 bases and J 3 bases, leaving 9 bases between the germline ends. This CDR3 spans 13 amino acids. Germline V gene lookup returns CDR1 MNHNY and CDR2 SVGAGI (reference sequence). CDR3 bases: TGTGCCAGCAGTTCGCCCCGGGACACTGAAGCTTTCTTT. This gives the protein CASSSPRDTEAFF.

The chain combines TRBV7-2 with TRBJ2-1; D uncertain. V lost 1 base to trimming and J lost 0 bases, with 7 bases between them. The CDR3 has 15 amino acids. CDR1 is SGHTA and CDR2 is FQGNSA in the germline V gene. The CDR3 DNA follows: TGTGCCAGCAGCTTAGTCATGAGCTCCTACAATGAGCAGTTCTTC. Amino acids: CASSLVMSSYNEQFF.

The rearrangement uses TRBV25-1 and TRBJ2-2, with TRBD2 identical over 9 bases. Germline V gene lookup returns CDR1 MGHDK and CDR2 SYGVNS. This CDR3 has 14 residues. V dropped 7 bases and J dropped 5; count of bases not matched to a gene: 5. CDR3: CASMIAGATGELFF. The CDR3 DNA follows: TGTGCCAGCATGATAGCGGGGGCTACCGGGGAGCTGTTTTTT.